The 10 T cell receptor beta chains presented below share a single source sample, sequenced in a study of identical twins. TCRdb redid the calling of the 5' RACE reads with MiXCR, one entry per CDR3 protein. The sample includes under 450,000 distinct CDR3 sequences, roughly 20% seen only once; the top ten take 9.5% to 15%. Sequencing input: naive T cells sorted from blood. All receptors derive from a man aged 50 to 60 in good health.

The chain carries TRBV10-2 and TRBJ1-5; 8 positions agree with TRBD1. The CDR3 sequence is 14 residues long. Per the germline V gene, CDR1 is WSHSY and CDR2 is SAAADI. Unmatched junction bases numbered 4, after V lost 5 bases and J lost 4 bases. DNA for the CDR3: TGCGCCAGCAGTAGCCAGGGGGCGAATCAGCCCCAGCATTTT. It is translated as CASSSQGANQPQHF.

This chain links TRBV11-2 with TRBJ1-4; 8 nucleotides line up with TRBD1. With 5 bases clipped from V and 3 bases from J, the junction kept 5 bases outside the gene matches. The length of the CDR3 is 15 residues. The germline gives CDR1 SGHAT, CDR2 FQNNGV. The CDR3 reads CASSQGTGANEKLFF. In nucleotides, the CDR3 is TGTGCCAGCAGCCAAGGGACAGGTGCTAATGAAAAACTGTTTTTT.

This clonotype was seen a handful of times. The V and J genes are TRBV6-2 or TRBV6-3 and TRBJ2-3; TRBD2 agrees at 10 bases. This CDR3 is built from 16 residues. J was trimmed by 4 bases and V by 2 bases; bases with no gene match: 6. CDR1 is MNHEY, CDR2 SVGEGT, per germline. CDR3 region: CASSYGLAGAPDTQYF. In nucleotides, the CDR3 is TGTGCCAGCAGTTACGGGCTAGCGGGAGCCCCAGATACGCAGTATTTT.

The CDR3 loop reads CSVGGGPRELFF. In DNA form, the CDR3 reads TGCAGCGTTGGCGGAGGTCCGCGGGAGCTGTTTTTT. J is TRBJ2-2 and V is TRBV29-1; D might be TRBD2 (5 bases). Trimming pared 4 bases from V and 9 bases from J, leaving 12 bases between. This CDR3 has 12 residues. Per the germline V gene, CDR1 is SQVTM and CDR2 is ANQGSEA.

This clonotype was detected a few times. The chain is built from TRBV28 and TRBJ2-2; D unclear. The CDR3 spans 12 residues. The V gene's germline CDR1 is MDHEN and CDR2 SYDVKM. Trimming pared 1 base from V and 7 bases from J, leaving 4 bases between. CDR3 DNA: TGTGCCAGCAGTTTATCTCTCGGGGAGCTGTTTTTT. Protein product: CASSLSLGELFF.

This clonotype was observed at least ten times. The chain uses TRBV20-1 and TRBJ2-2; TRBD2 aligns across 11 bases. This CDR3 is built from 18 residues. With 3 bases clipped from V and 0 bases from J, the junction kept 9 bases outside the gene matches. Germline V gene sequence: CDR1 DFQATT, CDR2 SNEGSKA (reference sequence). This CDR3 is CSASGLAGASANTGELFF. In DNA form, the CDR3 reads TGCAGTGCTAGTGGACTAGCGGGTGCCTCAGCGAACACCGGGGAGCTGTTTTTT.

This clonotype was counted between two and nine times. CDR3 sequence (DNA): TGCAGTGCTACCCCGGGACAGGGGGTAGGAAAACTGTTTTTT. Translating gives CSATPGQGVGKLFF. The chain links TRBV20-1 to TRBJ1-4, with 11 bases fitting TRBD1. In germline, CDR1 is DFQATT, CDR2 SNEGSKA (reference sequence). Trimming at V came to 4 bases and at J to 10 bases, leaving 8 bases not matched to a gene. The length of the CDR3 is 14 residues.

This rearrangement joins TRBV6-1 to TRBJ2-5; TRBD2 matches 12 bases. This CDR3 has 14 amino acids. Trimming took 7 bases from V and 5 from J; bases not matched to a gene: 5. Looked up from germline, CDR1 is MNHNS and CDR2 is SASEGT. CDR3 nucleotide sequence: TGTGCCAGCAAAACTAGCGGGGGGCCGGAGACCCAGTACTTC. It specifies CASKTSGGPETQYF.

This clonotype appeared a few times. DNA for the CDR3: TGTGCCAGCCGATGGGACAGGGGCATTATTGAGCAGTTCTTC. It is translated as CASRWDRGIIEQFF. This chain connects TRBV7-8 to TRBJ2-1, with 10 bases aligning to TRBD1. V trimming: 8 bases; J trimming: 9 bases; junction bases outside the gene matches: 10. CDR1 is SGHVS and CDR2 is FQNEAQ in the germline V gene. The CDR3 runs to 14 residues.

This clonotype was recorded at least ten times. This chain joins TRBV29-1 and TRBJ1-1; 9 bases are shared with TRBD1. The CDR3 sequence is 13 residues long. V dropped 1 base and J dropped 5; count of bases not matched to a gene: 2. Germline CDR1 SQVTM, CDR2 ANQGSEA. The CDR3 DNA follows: TGCAGCGTTGAAGGACAGGGGGTGACTGAAGCTTTCTTT. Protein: CSVEGQGVTEAFF.